Below are 26 T cell receptor beta chains sequenced from a single sample in a study of T cells in localized non-small cell lung cancer. The repertoire was sequenced with immunoSEQ multiplex PCR; TCRdb's copy has only in-frame clones and lacks some. The repertoire holds under 95,000 clones, over 75% seen once, with 8% to 10% in the top ten. The input for sequencing was peripheral blood, taken before any cancer treatment. These receptors were obtained from a female donor at least 60 years old with stage I lung adenocarcinoma.

The chain uses TRBV6-6 and TRBJ2-2; D not certain. Germline CDR1 MNHNY, CDR2 SVGAGI (reference sequence). The CDR3 length is 15 residues. V lost 4 bases and J 2 bases, leaving 11 bases between the germline ends. The CDR3 DNA reads as TGTGCCAGCAGTTTCACGACACTTAACACCGGGGAGCTGTTTTTT. Protein sequence: CASSFTTLNTGELFF.

The V call is TRBV28, the J call TRBJ1-1; the D is unclear. The CDR3 consists of 12 residues. Trimming stripped 4 bases from V and 11 bases from J, with 14 bases between. Germline V gene data show CDR1 as MDHEN and CDR2 as SYDVKM. The CDR3 region is CASSYGRPGAFF. DNA of the CDR3: TGTGCCAGCAGTTATGGAAGGCCCGGGGCTTTCTTT.

The chain recombines TRBV7-2 with TRBJ1-2; no reliable D call. The CDR3 spans 15 residues. CDR1 SGHTA and CDR2 FQGNSA come from the germline V gene. Trimming pared 0 bases from V and 6 bases from J, leaving 14 bases between. CDR3 amino acids: CASSLAYATPDGYTF. In nucleotides, the CDR3 is TGTGCCAGCAGCTTAGCATACGCAACACCCGATGGCTACACCTTC.

This chain connects TRBV18 to TRBJ2-5; tentative D call: TRBD2 (6 bases). V was clipped by 3 bases and J by 4 bases, with 12 bases between them. Looked up from germline, CDR1 is KGHSH and CDR2 is LQKENI. The CDR3 consists of 14 residues. CDR3 bases: TGTGCCAGCTCACCCCTTCCGGAGGGAGAGACCCAGTACTTC. Residues: CASSPLPEGETQYF.

The chain employs TRBV5-1 and TRBJ2-3; 7 positions match TRBD2. The CDR3 sequence is 16 residues long. The trim removed 7 bases at V and 2 bases at J, leaving 13 bases unmatched. Germline lookup yields CDR1 SGHRS and CDR2 YFSETQ. As DNA, the CDR3 is TGCGCCAGCGGGCCGGGGGGAGTAGTGGCCACAGATACGCAGTATTTT. Its protein product is CASGPGGVVATDTQYF. The full variable domain, its missing parts supplied by reference TRBV5-1 and TRBJ2-3, is KAGVTQTPRYLIKTRGQQVTLSCSPISGHRSVSWYQQTPGQGLQFLFEYFSETQRNKGNFPGRFSGRQFSNSRSEMNVSTLELGDSALYLCASGPGGVVATDTQYFGPGTRLTVL.

The chain is built from TRBV5-1 and TRBJ1-3; TRBD1 aligns across 7 bases. V dropped 4 bases and J dropped 0; count of bases not matched to a gene: 4. The CDR3 covers 15 residues. Germline loops: CDR1 SGHRS, CDR2 YFSETQ. The CDR3 nucleotides read TGCGCCAGCAGCCCGCGGACAGGCTCTGGAAACACCATATATTTT. Its translation: CASSPRTGSGNTIYF.

This clone was detected a few times. The chain employs TRBV9 and TRBJ1-2; TRBD1 matches at 8 bases. The J segment lost 5 bases and the V segment lost 0 bases, leaving 9 bases of the junction unmatched. The CDR3 runs to 16 residues. CDR1 is SGDLS, CDR2 YYNGEE, per germline. The chain's CDR3 is CASSVAAQGAPYGYTF. CDR3 coding DNA: TGTGCCAGCAGCGTAGCTGCCCAGGGGGCGCCGTATGGCTACACCTTC.

This clone was detected once. CDR3 sequence reads: CASSLDQGRGYGYTF. CDR3 bases: TGTGCCAGCAGCTTGGACCAGGGGCGCGGCTATGGCTACACCTTC. The chain employs TRBV5-6 and TRBJ1-2; perhaps TRBD1 as D (6 bases). Trimming removed 0 bases from V and 4 bases from J, with 13 bases in between. The V gene's germline CDR1 is SGHDT and CDR2 YYEEEE. This CDR3 has 15 residues.

The CDR3 sequence: CASSLGGPDTGELFF. CDR3 nucleotides: TGTGCCAGCAGTTTAGGCGGACCGGACACCGGGGAGCTGTTTTTT. This sequence joins TRBV28 and TRBJ2-2; the D is unclear. The germline gives CDR1 MDHEN, CDR2 SYDVKM. The CDR3 runs to 15 residues. Trimming removed 2 bases at V and 3 bases at J, with 10 bases between.

The V call is TRBV9, the J call TRBJ2-2, with TRBD2 identical over 12 bases. CDR1 and CDR2 from the germline V gene are SGDLS and YYNGEE. The CDR3 loop spans 20 amino acids. J lost 0 bases, V lost 3 bases, and 12 bases had no gene match. The DNA of the CDR3 is TGTGCCAGCAGCGGAAATACTAGCGGGAGGCCCTACGCGAACACCGGGGAGCTGTTTTTT. It translates to CASSGNTSGRPYANTGELFF.

This clone was found once. V gene TRBV7-9 combines with J gene TRBJ2-7; the match to TRBD2 covers 8 bases. The J segment lost 7 bases and the V segment lost 3 bases, leaving 14 bases of the junction unmatched. Germline V gene sequence: CDR1 SEHNR, CDR2 FQNEAQ (reference sequence). The CDR3 sequence is 16 residues long. CDR3 bases: TGTGCCAGCAGCTTTAACTCGGTAGCGGGGCCGGGGGAGCAGTACTTC. The encoded protein is CASSFNSVAGPGEQYF. The complete variable domain, with remaining parts taken from reference TRBV7-9 and TRBJ2-7, reads DTGVSQNPRHKITKRGQNVTFRCDPISEHNRLYWYRQTLGQGPEFLTYFQNEAQLEKSRLLSDRFSAERPKGSFSTLEIQRTEQGDSAMYLCASSFNSVAGPGEQYFGPGTRLTVT.

This clone was detected ten times or more. The J gene is TRBJ2-1, the V gene TRBV29-1; 7 bases agree with TRBD2. CDR1 is SQVTM and CDR2 is ANQGSEA in the germline V gene. The CDR3 contains 16 residues. Germline trimming cut 3 bases from V and 0 bases from J; bases unmatched to any gene: 8. The CDR3 region has the DNA TGCAGCGTTGAGGGGCAAGCGGGGAGCTCCTACAATGAGCAGTTCTTC. This gives the protein CSVEGQAGSSYNEQFF.

DNA of the CDR3: TGTGCCAGCAGCTTGTCCACAGGGAACTATGGCTACACCTTC. Translated: CASSLSTGNYGYTF. The rearrangement joins TRBV7-9 to TRBJ1-2; D is possibly TRBD1 (6 bases). The V gene's germline CDR1 is SEHNR and CDR2 FQNEAQ (reference sequence). The CDR3 contains 14 residues. V lost 3 bases and J lost 2, with 10 bases in between.

This clone was observed a handful of times. The chain employs TRBV6-5 and TRBJ1-5; D may be TRBD1 (5 bases). Per the germline V gene, CDR1 is MNHEY and CDR2 is SVGAGI. Trimming removed 6 bases from V and 7 bases from J, with 19 bases in between. The CDR3 loop spans 15 amino acids. The CDR3 nucleotides read TGTGCCAGCAGCAATAGAGGGACGGAACGGCAGCCCCAGCATTTT. This codes for CASSNRGTERQPQHF.

The chain joins TRBV5-1 to TRBJ2-2; D ambiguous. Between the trimmed V and J ends, which lost 2 bases and 5 bases, there was a span of 13 bases. The germline CDR1 and CDR2 sequences are SGHRS and YFSETQ. CDR3 length equals 15 residues. The CDR3 spells CASSFSPGTTGELFF. The CDR3 coding sequence is TGCGCCAGCAGCTTCTCCCCGGGCACGACCGGGGAGCTGTTTTTT.

The J gene is TRBJ1-3, the V gene TRBV4-2; 8 nucleotides align to TRBD1. V gave up 6 bases and J gave up 4 bases; unmatched junction bases: 8. Germline V lookup: CDR1 LGHNA, CDR2 YNFKEQ. This CDR3 spans 15 amino acids. DNA of the CDR3: TGTGCCAGCAGACCGATGACAGGGGCGGGAAACACCATATATTTT. Translating gives CASRPMTGAGNTIYF.

CDR3 sequence reads: CAWGNSGANVLTF. The CDR3 bases are TGTGCCTGGGGGAACTCTGGGGCCAACGTCCTGACTTTC. This chain uses TRBV30 with TRBJ2-6; unclear D gene. The CDR3 is 13 residues long. V lost 5 bases and J 0 bases, leaving 5 bases between the germline ends. Germline assignment: CDR1 GTSNPN and CDR2 SVGIG (reference sequence). Together with reference TRBV30 and TRBJ2-6, the CDR3 gives the full variable domain: SQTIHQWPATLVQPVGSPLSLECTVEGTSNPNLYWYRQAAGRGLQLLFYSVGIGQISSEVPQNLSASRPQDRQFILSSKKLLLSDSGFYLCAWGNSGANVLTFGAGSRLTVL.

DNA for the CDR3: TGTGCCAGCAGCCCCCACCCACAGGGGGCTCTAAACTATGGCTACACCTTC. Encoded protein: CASSPHPQGALNYGYTF. This sequence joins TRBV9 and TRBJ1-2, with TRBD1 matching over 9 bases. V shed 4 bases and J 2 bases; nucleotides not matched to a gene: 12. The CDR3 sequence is 17 residues long. Germline loops: CDR1 SGDLS, CDR2 YYNGEE.

The chain recombines TRBV7-2 with TRBJ2-5, with D possibly matching TRBD2 (6 bases). This CDR3 is built from 15 residues. Germline V CDR1 and CDR2: SGHTA, FQGNSA. Trimming cost V 1 base and J 2 bases, with 11 bases left between them. CDR3 amino acids: CASSLGASAQETQYF. The CDR3 DNA follows: TGTGCCAGCAGCTTAGGGGCTAGCGCACAAGAGACCCAGTACTTC.

This rearrangement joins TRBV4-3 to TRBJ2-2; D gene unclear. This CDR3 contains 16 residues. Germline CDR1 and CDR2: LGHNA and YSLEER. Trimming shortened V by 1 base and J by 1 base, and 10 bases separated the two germline ends. The CDR3 DNA reads as TGCGCCAGCAGCCAAGCCAGCAACCTGAACACCGGGGAGCTGTTTTTT. Its translation: CASSQASNLNTGELFF.

The rearrangement uses TRBV2 and TRBJ1-1; D unclear. V lost 3 bases and J 10 bases, leaving 9 bases between the germline ends. The CDR3 length is 11 residues. Per the germline V gene, CDR1 is SNHLY and CDR2 is FYNNEI. The CDR3 region has the DNA TGTGCCAGCAGTGAGAGAGTCCGAGCTTTCTTT. This encodes CASSERVRAFF. Combining the CDR3 with reference TRBV2 and TRBJ1-1 gives the whole variable domain EPEVTQTPSHQVTQMGQEVILRCVPISNHLYFYWYRQILGQKVEFLVSFYNNEISEKSEIFDDQFSVERPDGSNFTLKIRSTKLEDSAMYFCASSERVRAFFGQGTRLTVV.

This chain joins TRBV6-5 and TRBJ2-1, with a weak D call TRBD2 (5 bases). V dropped 6 bases and J dropped 5 bases, with 14 bases sitting between them. Germline CDR1 MNHEY, CDR2 SVGAGI. The CDR3 is 14 residues long. The CDR3 loop is CASRQGSLDNEQFF. The CDR3 region has the DNA TGTGCCAGCAGGCAAGGGAGCCTTGACAATGAGCAGTTCTTC.

The chain has TRBV15 and TRBJ2-3; 7 positions agree with TRBD1. J was trimmed by 1 base and V by 1 base; bases with no gene match: 5. Per the germline V gene, CDR1 is LNHNV and CDR2 is YYDKDF (reference sequence). The length of the CDR3 is 16 residues. The CDR3 spells CATSRGDDRGTDTQYF. In nucleotides, the CDR3 is TGTGCCACCAGCAGAGGGGACGACAGGGGCACAGATACGCAGTATTTT. Drawing the rest from reference TRBV15 and TRBJ2-3, the complete variable domain is DAMVIQNPRYQVTQFGKPVTLSCSQTLNHNVMYWYQQKSSQAPKLLFHYYDKDFNNEADTPDNFQSRRPNTSFCFLDIRSPGLGDTAMYLCATSRGDDRGTDTQYFGPGTRLTVL.

The J gene is TRBJ2-3, the V gene TRBV4-3; D is uncertain. Germline V gives CDR1 LGHNA, CDR2 YSLEER. CDR3 size: 17 residues. The V end lost 1 base, the J end lost 2 bases, and 16 bases lay between the germline ends. The CDR3, as DNA: TGCGCCAGCAGCCAAGCCCCCTCCGTCGGATACACAGATACGCAGTATTTT. Its translation is CASSQAPSVGYTDTQYF.

The table lists this clone with a few counts. The chain employs TRBV28 and TRBJ1-5; no clear D. V was shortened by 3 bases and J by 2 bases, with 5 bases between the two germline ends. The length of the CDR3 is 13 residues. CDR1 and CDR2 (germline): MDHEN, SYDVKM. The CDR3 is CASSLSGNQPQHF. CDR3 DNA sequence: TGTGCCAGCAGTTTGTCTGGCAATCAGCCCCAGCATTTT.

The V and J genes are TRBV30 and TRBJ1-4; D is unclear. Trimming took off 0 bases at V and 8 bases at J, with 16 bases between the two ends. The V gene's germline CDR1 is GTSNPN and CDR2 SVGIG (reference sequence). This CDR3 has 15 amino acids. CDR3 nucleotide sequence: TGTGCCTGGAGTGTACCTTTAGGACTGGGGGAAAAACTGTTTTTT. Protein sequence: CAWSVPLGLGEKLFF.